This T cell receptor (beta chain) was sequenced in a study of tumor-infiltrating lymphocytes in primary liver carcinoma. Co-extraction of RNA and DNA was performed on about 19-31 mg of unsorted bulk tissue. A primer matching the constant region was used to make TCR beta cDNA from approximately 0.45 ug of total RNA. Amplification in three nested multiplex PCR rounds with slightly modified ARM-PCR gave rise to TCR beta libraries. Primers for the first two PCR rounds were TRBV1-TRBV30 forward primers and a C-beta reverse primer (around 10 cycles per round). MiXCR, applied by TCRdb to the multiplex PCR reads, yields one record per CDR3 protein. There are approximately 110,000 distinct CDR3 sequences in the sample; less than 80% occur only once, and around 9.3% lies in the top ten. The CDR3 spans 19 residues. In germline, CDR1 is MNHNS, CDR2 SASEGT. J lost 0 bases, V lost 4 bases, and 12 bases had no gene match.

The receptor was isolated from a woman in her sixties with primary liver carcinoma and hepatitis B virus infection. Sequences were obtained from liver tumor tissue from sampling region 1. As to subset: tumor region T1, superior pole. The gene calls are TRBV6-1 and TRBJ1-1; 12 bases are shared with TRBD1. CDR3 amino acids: CASSGPGQGARKVNTEAFF. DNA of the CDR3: TGTGCCAGCAGTGGGCCGGGACAGGGGGCGCGGAAGGTGAACACTGAAGCTTTCTTT.